This entry lists 3 T cell receptor beta chains sequenced from one sample in a study of T cell responses to AZD1222 COVID-19 vaccine. Here immunoSEQ multiplex PCR was the method, and the copy in TCRdb shows in-frame clones only, minus some. The profile shows some 150,000 clones, 88% of them singletons. The source material was peripheral blood, sampled on day 0 of AZD1222 vaccination. The receptors here all came from an adult in good health.

The chain joins TRBV5-1 to TRBJ2-1; 12 positions agree with TRBD2. Trimming removed 2 bases from V and 10 bases from J; junction bases left unmatched: 7. Germline assignment: CDR1 SGHRS and CDR2 YFSETQ. This CDR3 is 15 amino acids long. The CDR3 reads CASSFLTGTSGEQFF. CDR3 coding DNA: TGCGCCAGCAGCTTCTTGACCGGGACTAGCGGGGAGCAGTTCTTC. The whole variable domain, filled in from reference TRBV5-1 and TRBJ2-1, reads KAGVTQTPRYLIKTRGQQVTLSCSPISGHRSVSWYQQTPGQGLQFLFEYFSETQRNKGNFPGRFSGRQFSNSRSEMNVSTLELGDSALYLCASSFLTGTSGEQFFGPGTRLTVL.

By share, this clone ranks as large. The V call is TRBV18, the J call TRBJ1-2; no reliable D call. This CDR3 has 15 residues. CDR1 and CDR2 (germline): KGHSH, LQKENI. Trimming took off 5 bases at V and 4 bases at J, with 17 bases between the two ends. The CDR3, as DNA: TGTGCCAGCTCAGTAACTCCCGGACCGGTCTATGGCTACACCTTC. This gives the protein CASSVTPGPVYGYTF.

The chain has TRBV27 and TRBJ1-2; D is possibly TRBD1 (6 bases). Trimming left V 2 bases short and J 0 bases short, with 13 bases between. CDR3 length: 16 residues. Per the germline V gene, CDR1 is MNHEY and CDR2 is SMNVEV (reference sequence). The CDR3 DNA reads TGTGCCAGCAGTTTAGGACAGTACCCTTCTAACTATGGCTACACCTTC. Protein product: CASSLGQYPSNYGYTF.